This T cell receptor (beta chain) derives from a study of cytomegalovirus exposure and HLA in healthy donors. Germline V gene lookup returns CDR1 MNHEY and CDR2 SVGAGI. The V gene lost 0 bases and the J gene lost 4 bases, with 10 bases spanning the gap. The CDR3 runs to 15 residues. Primers included in the PCR were 60 Vbeta and 13 Jbeta primers. Profiling relied on immunoSEQ multiplex PCR, and the TCRdb table lists in-frame clones only, not all of them. Of roughly 180,000 clones detected, 81% appear once; the ten largest clones hold roughly 2.1%. This chain uses TRBV6-5 with TRBJ1-5; D unresolved. Input material: PBMCs. This clonotype originated in a woman under 30 in good health and CMV-seropositive. The CDR3 DNA sequence: TGTGCCAGCAGTTACTCGTCAACAGCTAATCAGCCCCAGCATTTT. Protein: CASSYSSTANQPQHF.